Following are 8 T cell receptor beta chains from one sample sequenced in a study of cytomegalovirus exposure and HLA in healthy donors. The study ran its PCR with 60 Vbeta and 13 Jbeta primers. This table comes from immunoSEQ multiplex PCR, and its TCRdb copy is limited to in-frame clones, with some not included. The sample lists around 97,000 clones; approximately 79% were seen once. Sequencing was done on a sample of PBMCs. These receptors all stem from a man in his fifties or sixties in good health and CMV-seropositive.

As to this clone: A junction boundary mismatches the germline segment, possibly from a read error. This chain joins TRBV27 and TRBJ2-1; no clear D. The CDR3 runs 12 residues. CDR1 and CDR2 (germline): MNHEY, SMNVEV (reference sequence). The CDR3 DNA sequence: TGTGCCAGCAGTCCAACCACAGTGATGCCGATCTTC. Its protein is CASSPTTVMPIF.

The rearrangement joins TRBV27 to TRBJ2-7; 12 bases match TRBD2. Germline V gene data show CDR1 as MNHEY and CDR2 as SMNVEV (reference sequence). Unmatched junction bases numbered 6, after V lost 4 bases and J lost 5 bases. The CDR3 runs 15 residues. This chain's CDR3 is CASSSPTSGRHEQYF. CDR3 in DNA: TGTGCCAGCAGTTCCCCGACTAGCGGGAGACACGAGCAGTACTTC.

In its sample, this clone was seen once. The chain is built from TRBV19 and TRBJ1-5; 7 bases agree with TRBD1. CDR3 length: 13 amino acids. Unmatched junction bases numbered 6, after V lost 9 bases and J lost 4 bases. Germline V gene sequence: CDR1 LNHDA, CDR2 SQIVND (reference sequence). The CDR3, as DNA: TGTGCCAGCGAGGACAGGAGGAATCAGCCCCAGCATTTT. Translation gives CASEDRRNQPQHF.

The chain links TRBV7-2 to TRBJ2-1; a possible D gene is TRBD1 (6 bases). The CDR3 consists of 16 residues. Germline loops: CDR1 SGHTA, CDR2 FQGNSA. The V end lost 5 bases, the J end lost 0 bases, and 14 bases lay between the germline ends. As DNA, the CDR3 is TGTGCCAGCAGCCCACAGGGCGCGAGCTCCTACAATGAGCAGTTCTTC. Amino acids: CASSPQGASSYNEQFF.

The chain uses TRBV27 and TRBJ2-7; 9 positions agree with TRBD1. Germline lookup yields CDR1 MNHEY and CDR2 SMNVEV (reference sequence). The CDR3 extends over 16 amino acids. With V trimmed by 2 bases and J by 6 bases, 11 bases remained unmatched. CDR3 sequence (DNA): TGTGCCAGCAGTTTAAAGGTCCCCGGACAGGGGTTCGAGCAGTACTTC. Translating gives CASSLKVPGQGFEQYF.

The rearrangement uses TRBV28 and TRBJ2-7, with 8 bases fitting TRBD2. V lost 6 bases and J lost 0; bases outside the gene matches: 10. Germline V gene data show CDR1 as MDHEN and CDR2 as SYDVKM. This CDR3 has 16 residues. In DNA, the CDR3 is TGTGCCAGCAGAGCCGGGGGGGCAGAGAGCTCCTACGAGCAGTACTTC. Translating it yields CASRAGGAESSYEQYF.

This clone has only a few counts. The chain carries TRBV5-1 and TRBJ2-5, with a possible D match to TRBD2 (5 bases). The CDR3 runs to 14 residues. CDR1 is SGHRS and CDR2 is YFSETQ in the germline V gene. V lost 2 bases, J lost 1 base, and 9 bases lay in between. CDR3: CASSFGVLQETQYF. The CDR3 DNA follows: TGCGCCAGCAGCTTCGGGGTACTCCAAGAGACCCAGTACTTC. The full variable domain, in which reference TRBV5-1 and TRBJ2-5 provide the parts outside the CDR3, is KAGVTQTPRYLIKTRGQQVTLSCSPISGHRSVSWYQQTPGQGLQFLFEYFSETQRNKGNFPGRFSGRQFSNSRSEMNVSTLELGDSALYLCASSFGVLQETQYFGPGTRLLVL.

Written as DNA, the CDR3 is TGTGCCAGCAGCGACATTAGACTAGCGGGACCCTCCTACGAGCAGTACTTC. This codes for CASSDIRLAGPSYEQYF. The V and J genes are TRBV5-6 and TRBJ2-5; 11 bases are shared with TRBD2. The end of the DNA aligns better with TRBJ2-7, so the J call may be wrong. Germline-derived CDR1 and CDR2 are SGHDT and YYEEEE. The CDR3 contains 17 residues.